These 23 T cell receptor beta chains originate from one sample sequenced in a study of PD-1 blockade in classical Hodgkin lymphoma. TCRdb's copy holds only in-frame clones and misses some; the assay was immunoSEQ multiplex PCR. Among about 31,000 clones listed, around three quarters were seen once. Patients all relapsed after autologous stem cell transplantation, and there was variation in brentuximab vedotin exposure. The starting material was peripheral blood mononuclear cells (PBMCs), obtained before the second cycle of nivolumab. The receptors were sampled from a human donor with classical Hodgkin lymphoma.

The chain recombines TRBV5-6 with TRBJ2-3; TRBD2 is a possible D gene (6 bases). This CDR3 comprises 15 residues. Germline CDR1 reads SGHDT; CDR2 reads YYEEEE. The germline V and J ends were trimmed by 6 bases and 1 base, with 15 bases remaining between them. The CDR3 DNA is TGTGCCAGCACAGGATCACTAGCAGGCACAGATACGCAGTATTTT. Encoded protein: CASTGSLAGTDTQYF.

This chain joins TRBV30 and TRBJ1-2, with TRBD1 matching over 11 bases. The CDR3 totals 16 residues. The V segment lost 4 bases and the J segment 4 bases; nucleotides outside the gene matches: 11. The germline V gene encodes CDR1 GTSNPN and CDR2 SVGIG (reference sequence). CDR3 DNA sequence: TGTGCCTGGACGCGGGGACAGGGGGTTATGGGCTATGGCTACACCTTC. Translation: CAWTRGQGVMGYGYTF. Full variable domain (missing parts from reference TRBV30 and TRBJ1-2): SQTIHQWPATLVQPVGSPLSLECTVEGTSNPNLYWYRQAAGRGLQLLFYSVGIGQISSEVPQNLSASRPQDRQFILSSKKLLLSDSGFYLCAWTRGQGVMGYGYTFGSGTRLTVV.

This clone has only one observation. The CDR3 DNA reads as TGTGCCAGCAGGTCGGATCAGCCCCAGCATTTT. Translated: CASRSDQPQHF. The V call is TRBV28, the J call TRBJ1-5; D not certain. The V gene's germline CDR1 is MDHEN and CDR2 SYDVKM. V was clipped by 6 bases and J by 5 bases, with 5 bases between them. The CDR3 is made up of 11 amino acids.

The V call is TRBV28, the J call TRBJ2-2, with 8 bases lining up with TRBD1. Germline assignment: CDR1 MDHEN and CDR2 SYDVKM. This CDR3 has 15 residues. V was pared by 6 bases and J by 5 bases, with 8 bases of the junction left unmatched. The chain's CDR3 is CASSLDRDVTGELFF. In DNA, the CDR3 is TGTGCCAGCAGCCTGGACAGGGACGTTACCGGGGAGCTGTTTTTT.

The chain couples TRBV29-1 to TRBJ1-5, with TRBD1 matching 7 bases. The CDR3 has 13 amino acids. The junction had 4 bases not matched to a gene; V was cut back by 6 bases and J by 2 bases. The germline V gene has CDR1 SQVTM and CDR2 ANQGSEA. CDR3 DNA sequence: TGCAGCGTCCAGGGGGGGGGCAATCAGCCCCAGCATTTT. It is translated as CSVQGGGNQPQHF. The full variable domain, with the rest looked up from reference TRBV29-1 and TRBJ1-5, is SAVISQKPSRDICQRGTSLTIQCQVDSQVTMMFWYRQQPGQSLTLIATANQGSEATYESGFVIDKFPISRPNLTFSTLTVSNMSPEDSSIYLCSVQGGGNQPQHFGDGTRLSIL.

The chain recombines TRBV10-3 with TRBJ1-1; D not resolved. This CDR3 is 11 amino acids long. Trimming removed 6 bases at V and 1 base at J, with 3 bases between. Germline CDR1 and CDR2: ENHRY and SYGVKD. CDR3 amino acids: CAIRENTEAFF. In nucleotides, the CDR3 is TGTGCCATCAGAGAGAACACTGAAGCTTTCTTT.

The CDR3 region is CASSSQTSPSTDTQYF. The DNA of the CDR3 is TGTGCCAGCAGCTCACAGACTAGCCCTAGCACAGATACGCAGTATTTT. The chain joins TRBV11-2 to TRBJ2-3, with 7 bases that match TRBD2. The CDR3 runs 16 residues. V was pared by 4 bases and J by 0 bases, with 7 bases of the junction left unmatched. The germline V gene has CDR1 SGHAT and CDR2 FQNNGV.

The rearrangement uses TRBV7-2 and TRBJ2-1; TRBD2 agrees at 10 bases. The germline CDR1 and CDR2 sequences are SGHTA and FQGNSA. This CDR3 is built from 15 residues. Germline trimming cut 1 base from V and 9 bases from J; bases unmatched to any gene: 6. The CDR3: CASSLGGTSVGEQFF. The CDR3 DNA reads TGTGCCAGCAGCTTAGGGGGGACTAGCGTCGGTGAGCAGTTCTTC.

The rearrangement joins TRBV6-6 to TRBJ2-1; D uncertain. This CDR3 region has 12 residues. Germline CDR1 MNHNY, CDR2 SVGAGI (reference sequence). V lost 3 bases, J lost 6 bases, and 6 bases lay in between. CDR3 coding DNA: TGTGCCAGCAGTTATCAAGCCAATGAGCAGTTCTTC. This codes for CASSYQANEQFF.

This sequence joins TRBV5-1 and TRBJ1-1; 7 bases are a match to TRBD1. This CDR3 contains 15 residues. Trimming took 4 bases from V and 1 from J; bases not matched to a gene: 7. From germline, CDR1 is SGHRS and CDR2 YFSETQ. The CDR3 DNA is TGCGCCAGCAGCATAGCCACAGGGGCGAACACTGAAGCTTTCTTT. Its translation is CASSIATGANTEAFF.

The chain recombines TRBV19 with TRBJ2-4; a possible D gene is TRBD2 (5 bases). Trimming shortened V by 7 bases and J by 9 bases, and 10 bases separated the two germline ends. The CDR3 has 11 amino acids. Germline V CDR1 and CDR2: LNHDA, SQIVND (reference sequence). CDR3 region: CASKIEGIQYF. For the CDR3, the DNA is TGTGCCAGTAAAATTGAGGGCATTCAGTACTTC. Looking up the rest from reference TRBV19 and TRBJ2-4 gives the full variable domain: DGGITQSPKYLFRKEGQNVTLSCEQNLNHDAMYWYRQDPGQGLRLIYYSQIVNDFQKGDIAEGYSVSREKKESFPLTVTSAQKNPTAFYLCASKIEGIQYFGAGTRLSVL.

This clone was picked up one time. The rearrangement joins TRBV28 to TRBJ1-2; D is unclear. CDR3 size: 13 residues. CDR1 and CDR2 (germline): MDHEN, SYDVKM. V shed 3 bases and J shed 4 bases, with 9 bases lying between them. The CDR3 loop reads CASSFGLTYGYTF. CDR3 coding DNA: TGTGCCAGCAGTTTTGGCCTAACCTATGGCTACACCTTC.

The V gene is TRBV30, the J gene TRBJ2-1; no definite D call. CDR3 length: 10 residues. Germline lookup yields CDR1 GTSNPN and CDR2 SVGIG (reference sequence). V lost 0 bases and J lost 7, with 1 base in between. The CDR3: CAWSVNEQFF. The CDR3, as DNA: TGTGCCTGGAGTGTTAATGAGCAGTTCTTC.

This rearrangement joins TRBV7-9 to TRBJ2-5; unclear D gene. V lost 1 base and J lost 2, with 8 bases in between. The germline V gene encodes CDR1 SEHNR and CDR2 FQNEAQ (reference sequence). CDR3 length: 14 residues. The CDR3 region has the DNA TGTGCCAGCAGCTTAGATCAGCTACAAGAGACCCAGTACTTC. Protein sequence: CASSLDQLQETQYF.

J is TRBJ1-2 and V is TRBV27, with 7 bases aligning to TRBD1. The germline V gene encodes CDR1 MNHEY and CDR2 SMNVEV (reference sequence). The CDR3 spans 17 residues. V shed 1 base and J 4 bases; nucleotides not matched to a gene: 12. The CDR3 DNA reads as TGTGCCAGCAGTTTATGGGGTTTACAGGGGTTAGGCTATGGCTACACCTTC. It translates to CASSLWGLQGLGYGYTF.

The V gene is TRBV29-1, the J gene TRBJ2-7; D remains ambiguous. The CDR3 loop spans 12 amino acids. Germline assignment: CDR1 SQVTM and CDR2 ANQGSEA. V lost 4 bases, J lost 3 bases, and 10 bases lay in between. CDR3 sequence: CSVGAGRYEQYF. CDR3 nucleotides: TGCAGCGTTGGGGCCGGACGCTACGAGCAGTACTTC.

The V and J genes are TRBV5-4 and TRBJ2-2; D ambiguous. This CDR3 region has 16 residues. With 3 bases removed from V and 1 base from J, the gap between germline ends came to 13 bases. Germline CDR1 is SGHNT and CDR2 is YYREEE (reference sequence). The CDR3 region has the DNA TGTGCCAGCAGCTCCGACCGATGGCGGAACACCGGGGAGCTGTTTTTT. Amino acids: CASSSDRWRNTGELFF.

CDR3 sequence (DNA): TGCAGTGCTAGAGCGGGCGGTGGCTACACCTTC. As protein: CSARAGGGYTF. V usage is TRBV20-1 and J usage is TRBJ1-2; no reliable D call. V gave up 1 base and J gave up 7 bases, with 7 bases separating them. The CDR3 runs 11 residues. Per germline, CDR1 DFQATT and CDR2 SNEGSKA (reference sequence).

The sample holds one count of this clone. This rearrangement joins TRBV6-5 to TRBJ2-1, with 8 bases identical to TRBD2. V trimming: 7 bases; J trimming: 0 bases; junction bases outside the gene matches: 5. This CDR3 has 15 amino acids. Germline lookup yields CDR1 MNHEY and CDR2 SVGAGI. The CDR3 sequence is CASKRLATSYNEQFF. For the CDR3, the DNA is TGTGCCAGCAAGAGACTAGCGACCTCCTACAATGAGCAGTTCTTC.

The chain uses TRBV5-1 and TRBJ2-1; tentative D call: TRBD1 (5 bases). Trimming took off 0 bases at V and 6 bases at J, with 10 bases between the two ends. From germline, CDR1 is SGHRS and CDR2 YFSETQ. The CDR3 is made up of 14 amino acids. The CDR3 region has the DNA TGCGCCAGCAGCTTGGTTGACAGACGCAATGAGCAGTTCTTC. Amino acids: CASSLVDRRNEQFF. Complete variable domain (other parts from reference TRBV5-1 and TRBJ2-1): KAGVTQTPRYLIKTRGQQVTLSCSPISGHRSVSWYQQTPGQGLQFLFEYFSETQRNKGNFPGRFSGRQFSNSRSEMNVSTLELGDSALYLCASSLVDRRNEQFFGPGTRLTVL.

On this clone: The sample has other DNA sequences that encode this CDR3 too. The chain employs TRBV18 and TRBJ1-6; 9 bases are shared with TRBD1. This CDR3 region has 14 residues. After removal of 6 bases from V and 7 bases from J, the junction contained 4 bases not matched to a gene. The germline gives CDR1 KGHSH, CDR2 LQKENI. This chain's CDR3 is CASSPGTGNSPLHF. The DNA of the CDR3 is TGTGCCAGCTCTCCCGGGACAGGGAATTCACCCCTCCACTTT.

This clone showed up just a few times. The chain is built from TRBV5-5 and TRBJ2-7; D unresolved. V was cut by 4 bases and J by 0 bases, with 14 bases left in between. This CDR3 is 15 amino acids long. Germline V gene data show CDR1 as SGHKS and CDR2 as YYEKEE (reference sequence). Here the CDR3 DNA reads TGTGCCAGCAGCGCTTCAGCCTCAAGCTCCTACGAGCAGTACTTC. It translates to CASSASASSSYEQYF.

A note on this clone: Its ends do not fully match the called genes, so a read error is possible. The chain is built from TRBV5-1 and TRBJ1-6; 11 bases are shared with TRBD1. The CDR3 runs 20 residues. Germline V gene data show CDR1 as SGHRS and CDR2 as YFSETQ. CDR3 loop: CASSPGQGALVDPYNSPPHF. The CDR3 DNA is TGCGCCAGCAGCCCAGGACAGGGGGCCTTAGTGGATCCTTATAATTCACCCCCCCACTTT.